The source of this TCR beta chain is a study of blood T cell repertoires in COVID-19. Across the whole study: From T cells, B-cell-depleted T cells, or PBMCs came the material, which was cDNA or gDNA.

The data were produced by immunoSEQ multiplex PCR, yet TCRdb's version contains in-frame clones alone and is incomplete. The sample consists of under 500,000 clones, 80% to 90% of them appearing once. Germline V gives CDR1 LGHDT, CDR2 YNNKEL (reference sequence). This CDR3 contains 14 residues. Trimming took 0 bases from V and 7 from J, leaving 12 bases between them. Residents of approximately 25 US areas, aged about 18 to 95 years, made up the participants. The study counted Cohort 3 donors as recovered given two negative PCRs, clearance, or symptom resolution. The sequence was collected from a man under 40 who had recovered from COVID-19. The sample consisted of PBMCs or T cells enriched from blood (not recorded which). This chain joins TRBV3-1 (or the pseudogene TRBV3-2) and TRBJ2-5; D is unresolved. The CDR3 DNA follows: TGTGCCAGCAGCCAAGATCAGGTGCCAGGGACCCAGTACTTC. It codes for CASSQDQVPGTQYF.